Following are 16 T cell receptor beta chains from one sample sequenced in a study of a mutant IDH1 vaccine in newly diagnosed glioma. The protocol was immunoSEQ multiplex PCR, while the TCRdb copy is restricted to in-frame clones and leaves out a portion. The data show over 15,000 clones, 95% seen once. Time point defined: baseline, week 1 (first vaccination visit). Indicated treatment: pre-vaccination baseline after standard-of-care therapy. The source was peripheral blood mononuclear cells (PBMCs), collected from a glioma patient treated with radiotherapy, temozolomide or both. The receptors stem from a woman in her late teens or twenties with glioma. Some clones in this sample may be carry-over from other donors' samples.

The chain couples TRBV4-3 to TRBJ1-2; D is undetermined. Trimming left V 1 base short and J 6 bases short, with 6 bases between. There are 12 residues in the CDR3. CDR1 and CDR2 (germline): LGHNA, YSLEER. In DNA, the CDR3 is TGCGCCAGCAGCCAAGTCGGGGATGGCTACACCTTC. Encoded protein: CASSQVGDGYTF.

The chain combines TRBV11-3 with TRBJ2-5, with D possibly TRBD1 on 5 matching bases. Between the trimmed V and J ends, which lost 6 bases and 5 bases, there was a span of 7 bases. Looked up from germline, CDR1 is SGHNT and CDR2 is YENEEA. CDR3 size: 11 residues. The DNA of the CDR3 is TGTGCCAGCAGGGGGCTGGAGACCCAGTACTTC. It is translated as CASRGLETQYF. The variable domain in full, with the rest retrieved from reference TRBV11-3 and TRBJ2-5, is EAGVVQSPRYKIIEKKQPVAFWCNPISGHNTLYWYLQNLGQGPELLIRYENEEAVDDSQLPKDRFSAERLKGVDSTLKIQPAELGDSAVYLCASRGLETQYFGPGTRLLVL.

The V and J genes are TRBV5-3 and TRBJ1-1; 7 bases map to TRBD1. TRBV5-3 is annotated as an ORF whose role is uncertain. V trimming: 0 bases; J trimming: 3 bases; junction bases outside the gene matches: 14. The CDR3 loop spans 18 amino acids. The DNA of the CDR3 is TGTGCCAGAAGCTTGGATCTAGGGGGCCCCCAAGAGGACACTGAAGCTTTCTTT. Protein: CARSLDLGGPQEDTEAFF.

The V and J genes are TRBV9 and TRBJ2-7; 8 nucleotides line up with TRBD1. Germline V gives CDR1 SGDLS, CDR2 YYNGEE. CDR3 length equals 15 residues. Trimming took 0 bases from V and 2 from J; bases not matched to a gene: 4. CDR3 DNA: TGTGCCAGCAGCGTAGGGCAGGGGGCCACCTACGAGCAGTACTTC. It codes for CASSVGQGATYEQYF.

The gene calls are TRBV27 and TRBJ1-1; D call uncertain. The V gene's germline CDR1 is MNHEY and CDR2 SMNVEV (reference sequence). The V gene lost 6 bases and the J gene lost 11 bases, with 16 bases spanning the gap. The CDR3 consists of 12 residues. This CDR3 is CASSLKGERAFF. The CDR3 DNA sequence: TGTGCCAGCAGCCTAAAGGGCGAGCGGGCTTTCTTT.

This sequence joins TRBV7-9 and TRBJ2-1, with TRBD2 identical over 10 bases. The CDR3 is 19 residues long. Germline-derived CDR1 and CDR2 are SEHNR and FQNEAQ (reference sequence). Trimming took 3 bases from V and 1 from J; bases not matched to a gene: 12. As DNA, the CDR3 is TGTGCCAGCAGCTTCAGGGGACTAGCGCCAATCAGTTCCTACAATGAGCAGTTCTTC. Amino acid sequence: CASSFRGLAPISSYNEQFF.

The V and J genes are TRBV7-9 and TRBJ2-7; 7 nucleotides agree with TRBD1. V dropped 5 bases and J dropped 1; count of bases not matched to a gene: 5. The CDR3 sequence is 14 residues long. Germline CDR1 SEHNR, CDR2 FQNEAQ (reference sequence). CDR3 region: CASSTGTDSYEQYF. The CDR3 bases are TGTGCCAGCAGCACCGGGACAGATTCCTACGAGCAGTACTTC.

CDR3 sequence: CASSYRKGDYGYTF. The CDR3 bases are TGTGCCAGCAGTTACCGGAAAGGAGATTATGGCTACACCTTC. The V call is TRBV6-6, the J call TRBJ1-2; D gene unclear. The germline V gene has CDR1 MNHNY and CDR2 SVGAGI (reference sequence). This CDR3 is 14 amino acids long. Trimming removed 2 bases from V and 5 bases from J, with 12 bases in between.

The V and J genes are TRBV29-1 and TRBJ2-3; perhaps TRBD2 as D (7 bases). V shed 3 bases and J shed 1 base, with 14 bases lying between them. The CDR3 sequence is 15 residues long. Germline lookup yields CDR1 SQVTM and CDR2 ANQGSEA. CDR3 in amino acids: CSVEEGGPGTDTQYF. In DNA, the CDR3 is TGCAGCGTTGAGGAGGGGGGGCCGGGCACAGATACGCAGTATTTT.

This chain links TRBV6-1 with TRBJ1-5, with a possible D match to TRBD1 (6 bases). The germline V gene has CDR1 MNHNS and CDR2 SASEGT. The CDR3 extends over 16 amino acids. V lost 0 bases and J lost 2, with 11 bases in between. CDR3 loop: CASSEADRGGNQPQHF. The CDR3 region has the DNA TGTGCCAGCAGTGAAGCGGACAGAGGGGGCAATCAGCCCCAGCATTTT.

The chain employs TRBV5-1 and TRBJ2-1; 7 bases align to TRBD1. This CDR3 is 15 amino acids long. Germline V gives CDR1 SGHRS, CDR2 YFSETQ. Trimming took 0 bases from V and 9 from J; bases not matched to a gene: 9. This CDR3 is CASSLVGTAPGEQFF. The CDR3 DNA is TGCGCCAGCAGCTTGGTAGGGACAGCCCCTGGTGAGCAGTTCTTC.

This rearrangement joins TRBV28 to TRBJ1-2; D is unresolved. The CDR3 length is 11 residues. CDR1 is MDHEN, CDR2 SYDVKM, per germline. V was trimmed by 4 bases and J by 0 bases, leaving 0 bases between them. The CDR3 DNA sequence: TGTGCCAGCAGTTCTAACTATGGCTACACCTTC. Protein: CASSSNYGYTF.

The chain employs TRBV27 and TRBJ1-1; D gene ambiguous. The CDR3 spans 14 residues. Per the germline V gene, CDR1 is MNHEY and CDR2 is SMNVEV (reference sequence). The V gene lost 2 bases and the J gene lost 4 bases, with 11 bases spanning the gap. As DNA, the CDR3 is TGTGCCAGCAGTTTAAATCAGGTGAGCACTGAAGCTTTCTTT. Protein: CASSLNQVSTEAFF.

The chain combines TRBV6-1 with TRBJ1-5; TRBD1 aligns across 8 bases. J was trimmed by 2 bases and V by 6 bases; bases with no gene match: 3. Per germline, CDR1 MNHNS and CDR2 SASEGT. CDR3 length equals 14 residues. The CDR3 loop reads CASRDREGNQPQHF. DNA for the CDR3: TGTGCCAGCAGGGACAGGGAGGGCAATCAGCCCCAGCATTTT.

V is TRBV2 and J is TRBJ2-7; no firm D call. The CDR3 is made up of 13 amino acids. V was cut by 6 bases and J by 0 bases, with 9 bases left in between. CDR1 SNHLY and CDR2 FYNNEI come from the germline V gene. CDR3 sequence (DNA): TGTGCCAGCAGCGAAAAGAGCTCCTACGAGCAGTACTTC. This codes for CASSEKSSYEQYF. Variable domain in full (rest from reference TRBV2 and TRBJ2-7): EPEVTQTPSHQVTQMGQEVILRCVPISNHLYFYWYRQILGQKVEFLVSFYNNEISEKSEIFDDQFSVERPDGSNFTLKIRSTKLEDSAMYFCASSEKSSYEQYFGPGTRLTVT.

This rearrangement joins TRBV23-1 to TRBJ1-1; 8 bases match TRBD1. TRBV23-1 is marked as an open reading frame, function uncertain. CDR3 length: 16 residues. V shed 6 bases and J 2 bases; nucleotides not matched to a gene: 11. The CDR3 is CASRGGTTGANTEAFF. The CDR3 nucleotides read TGCGCCAGCAGGGGGGGGACGACAGGGGCTAACACTGAAGCTTTCTTT.